These 2 T cell receptor beta chains share one sample of origin, sequenced in a study of early T cells in non-severe SARS-CoV-2 infection. TCRdb analysed the 5' RACE reads with MiXCR anew, one entry per CDR3 protein. The sample lists about 77,000 distinct CDR3 sequences, 8.5% to 10% occurring once. The specimen was whole blood. The source of these receptors is an adult who was a healthcare worker with PCR-confirmed SARS-CoV-2 infection or an uninfected control (not recorded which).

J is TRBJ2-2 and V is TRBV20-1, with 15 positions matching TRBD2. Germline CDR1 DFQATT, CDR2 SNEGSKA (reference sequence). The CDR3 spans 16 residues. Losses at the gene ends were 5 bases for V and 6 bases for J; bases not matched to a gene: 7. The CDR3 here is CSAPGTSGRMAGELFF. The CDR3 DNA follows: TGCAGTGCTCCCGGGACTAGCGGGAGGATGGCCGGGGAGCTGTTTTTT.

A word on this clonotype: A read error is possible here, since a much larger clone lies one base away. The chain has TRBV24-1 and TRBJ2-1; tentatively, D is TRBD1 (7 bases). Gene TRBJ2-7 matches the end of the DNA better, so the J call may be wrong. The germline V gene has CDR1 KGHDR and CDR2 SFDVKD. The CDR3 covers 16 residues. The DNA of the CDR3 is TGTGCCACCAGCGCCAGGGGGGCGGGACCCTACAATGAGCAGTACTTC. Amino acids: CATSARGAGPYNEQYF.